This TCR beta chain stems from a study of cytomegalovirus exposure and HLA in healthy donors. Study outcomes and limitations: Links to common viral pathogens appeared, in a later analysis, for several of the most significant clusters.

V lost 7 bases and J lost 1, with 4 bases in between. The CDR3 contains 11 residues. CDR1 is SGHDN and CDR2 is FVKESK in the germline V gene. PCR amplification relied on 60 Vbeta primers (plus 13 Jbeta primers). The assay was immunoSEQ multiplex PCR, and TCRdb's table has in-frame clones only and misses some. The data hold approximately 180,000 clones, with 60% to 85% observed a single time. Unrecorded immune exposure was likely among donors, who were nominally healthy when sampled. To note about this clone: The antigen is not known.

The TCR comes from a male donor in good health and CMV-seronegative. Input material: PBMCs. This chain connects TRBV14 to TRBJ2-5; D unresolved. DNA of the CDR3: TGTGCCAGCACGTCCCAAGAGACCCAGTACTTC. Its translation is CASTSQETQYF.